This TCR beta chain was identified during a study of Ad26.COV2.S vaccination and SARS-CoV-2 variants (dated by TCRdb to 2020 to 2022). Study-wide context: Vaccine-arm donors came from COV1001, a multicentre, randomized, double-blind, placebo-controlled phase I-IIa trial of Ad26.COV2.S in healthy adults. Ad26.COV2.S was given intramuscularly at 5x10^10 or 1x10^11 viral particles, as a single shot or as two shots 56 days apart. Trial participants were randomized into five groups of five, in which low-dose or high-dose Ad26.COV2.S was given once or twice, or placebo was given on both occasions. The TCR-sequenced set comprised around 30 samples: some 20 Ad26.COV2.S vaccine recipients, 5 placebo recipients and 8 SARS-CoV-2 convalescent individuals. Blinding of investigators to trial group allocation was maintained during experiments and outcome assessment. TCRbeta repertoire sequencing served as the tool for gauging how specific and how broad the SARS-CoV-2-reactive T cell receptors were following Ad26.COV2.S vaccination. The paper's findings and limits, for the study overall: Substantial breadth of spike-specific CD8+ and CD4+ T cell responses was reported after vaccination. Ad26.COV2.S recipients had higher spike-specific TCR breadth than placebo recipients (P = 0.0014). According to the authors, total T cell responses may have been underestimated by the TCR breadth and depth analyses. Non-spike TCR breadth was comparable between vaccine and placebo recipients, consistent with the vaccine containing only spike. The study lacked the statistical power to compare responses across vaccine doses or regimens.

The sample holds a few counts of this clone. Which antigen it targets is not known. Base qualities are not at hand, and no much larger clone is one base apart. The immunoSEQ Assay was used to sequence TCRbeta CDR3 regions. After extraction, genomic DNA underwent amplification by bias-controlled multiplex PCR, followed by high-throughput sequencing. Per the original workflow: To quantify the absolute abundance of every unique TCRbeta CDR3 region, sequences were collapsed and filtered. Usable DNA was measured by amplifying reference genes present in all nucleated cells, and TCRbeta template counts were normalized to that usable DNA to estimate T cell fraction. Repertoire TCRs were annotated as SARS-CoV-2-specific by exact matching of V gene, CDR3 amino acid sequence and J gene to a known reactive TCR set. The reference SARS-CoV-2 TCR set was obtained from MIRA and was filtered for enrichment in COVID-19-positive ImmuneCODE repertoires, whereby public or cross-reactive TCRs were removed. Using the MIRA antigens, annotated TCRs were further analysed by specific ORF or by position within an ORF. Breadth was defined as the number of annotated unique rearrangements divided by the total number of unique productive rearrangements, and depth was defined as the summed frequency of the annotated unique rearrangements. Group comparisons of TCR breadth used two-sided Wilcoxon rank-sum tests. TCRdb's version of the immuneACCESS table is confined to in-frame rearrangements and falls short of the full clone set. An unresolved V gene accounts for under half of the shortfall where checked; the remainder is of unknown origin. V and J calls and clone size are copied from that table; D and trimming were computed from the DNA. Here the sample has fewer than 600,000 clones; roughly nine tenths occur a single time. Of the sample, more than 1.5% falls within the top ten clones.

Sample treatment or condition, as interpreted from the label and publication: around 19 received Ad26.COV2.S at low or high dose, single or two shots; a few received placebo; per-sample allocation not given. For vaccine and placebo recipients, the sequenced repertoires came from samples collected on day 63 after the first injection. In Cohort 1b, some 25 adults aged 18-55 years were enrolled at a single site in Boston, USA, between 29 July and 7 August 2020. Ad26.COV2.S was a replication-incompetent adenovirus type 26 vector expressing a prefusion-stabilized SARS-CoV-2 spike protein from the original Wuhan strain. V loses 1 base, J loses 1 base, and the germline ends lie 5 bases apart. Based on the germline V gene, the CDR1 and CDR2 sequences are SNHLY and FYNNEI. From the cysteine up to the phenylalanine, the CDR3 has a length of 14 residues. Only the CDR3 part of the read is kept: 42 bases, read in frame from the first base.

The V and J segments used are TRBV2 and TRBJ1-5; the D gene lacks a confident call. The receptor was derived from a person aged 18-65 years who received the Ad26.COV2.S COVID-19 vaccine or a placebo. The starting material was peripheral blood, obtained in a trial of Ad26.COV2.S vaccine versus placebo. CDR3 protein: CASSEGISNQPQHF. The nucleotide sequence is given as TGTGCCAGCAGTGAAGGTATCAGCAATCAGCCCCAGCATTTT.